The clone carrying this TCR beta chain was seen repeatedly, ten times or more. Antigen specificity is unknown. The sample comes from a study of CD8 T cells in ankylosing spondylitis. TCRdb itself ran the 5' RACE reads through MiXCR, one entry per CDR3 protein. Counted here are tens of thousands of distinct CDR3 sequences, roughly 5% occurring once; the ten biggest clones make up 2.2%. V gave up 1 base and J gave up 5 bases, with 12 bases separating them. Germline CDR1 reads LNHNV; CDR2 reads YYDKDF (reference sequence). The CDR3 extends over 14 amino acids. Study results and limitations: Several highly homologous variants made up a TCR beta motif that seemed to typify ankylosing spondylitis blood.

Sequencing was carried out using blood, either unsorted or a sorted T cell fraction (not recorded which). The chain combines TRBV15 with TRBJ2-7; D may match TRBD1 or TRBD2 (5 bases each). This receptor was taken from a male donor with ankylosing spondylitis or in good health (not recorded which). The CDR3 sequence: CATSRGGTADEQYF. The CDR3 DNA is TGTGCCACCAGCAGAGGGGGGACGGCTGACGAGCAGTACTTC.